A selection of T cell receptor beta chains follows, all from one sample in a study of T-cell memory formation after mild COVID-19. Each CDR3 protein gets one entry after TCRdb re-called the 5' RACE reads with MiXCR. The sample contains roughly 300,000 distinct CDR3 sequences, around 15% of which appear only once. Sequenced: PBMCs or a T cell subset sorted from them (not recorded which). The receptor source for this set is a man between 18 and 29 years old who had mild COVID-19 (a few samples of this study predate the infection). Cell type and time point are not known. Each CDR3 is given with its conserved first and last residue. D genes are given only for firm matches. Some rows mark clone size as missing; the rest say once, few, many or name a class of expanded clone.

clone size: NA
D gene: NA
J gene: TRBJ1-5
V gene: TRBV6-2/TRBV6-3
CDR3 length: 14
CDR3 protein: CASSYLGEGQPQHF
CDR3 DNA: TGTGCCAGCAGTTACCTCGGGGAAGGACAGCCCCAGCATTTT

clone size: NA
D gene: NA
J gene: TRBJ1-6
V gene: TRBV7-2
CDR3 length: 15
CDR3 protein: CASSPSGGDTSTLHF
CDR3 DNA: TGTGCCAGCAGCCCTTCCGGGGGGGATACGAGCACCCTCCACTTT

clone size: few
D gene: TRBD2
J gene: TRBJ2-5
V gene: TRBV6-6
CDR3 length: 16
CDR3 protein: CASSGTSGGAGETQYF
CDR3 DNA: TGTGCCAGCAGTGGGACTAGCGGGGGGGCCGGGGAGACCCAGTACTTC

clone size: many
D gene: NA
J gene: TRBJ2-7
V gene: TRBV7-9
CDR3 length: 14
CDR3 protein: CASSSGGAYREQYF
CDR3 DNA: TGTGCCAGCAGCTCTGGGGGGGCGTACCGCGAGCAGTACTTC

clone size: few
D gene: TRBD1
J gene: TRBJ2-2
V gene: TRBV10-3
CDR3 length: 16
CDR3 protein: CAISESSGGKTGELFF
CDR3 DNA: TGTGCCATCAGTGAGTCGTCAGGGGGCAAAACCGGGGAGCTGTTTTTT

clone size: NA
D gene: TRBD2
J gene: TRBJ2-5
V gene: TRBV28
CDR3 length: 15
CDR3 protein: CATYYGTAGGETQYF
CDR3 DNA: TGTGCCACGTACTACGGGACCGCGGGGGGGGAGACCCAGTACTTC

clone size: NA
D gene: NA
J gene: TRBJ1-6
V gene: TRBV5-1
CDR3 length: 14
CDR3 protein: CASSHTVSDSPLHF
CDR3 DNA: TGCGCCAGCAGCCACACCGTTTCGGATTCACCCCTCCACTTT

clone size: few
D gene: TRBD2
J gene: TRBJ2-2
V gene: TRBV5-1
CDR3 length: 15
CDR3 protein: CASSREGPPPGELFF
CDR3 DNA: TGCGCCAGCAGTCGGGAGGGACCCCCCCCCGGGGAGCTGTTTTTT

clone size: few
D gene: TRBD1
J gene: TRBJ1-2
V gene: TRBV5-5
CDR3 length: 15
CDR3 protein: CASSWGQGDWYGYTF
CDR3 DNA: TGTGCCAGCAGCTGGGGACAGGGGGATTGGTATGGCTACACCTTC

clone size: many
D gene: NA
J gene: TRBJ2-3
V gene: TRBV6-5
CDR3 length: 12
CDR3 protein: CASSSSTDTQYF
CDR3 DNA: TGTGCCAGCAGTTCTAGCACAGATACGCAGTATTTT

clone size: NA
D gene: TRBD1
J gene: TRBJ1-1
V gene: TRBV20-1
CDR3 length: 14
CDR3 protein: CSARRGQGGTEAFF
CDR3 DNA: TGCAGTGCTAGAAGGGGACAGGGGGGCACTGAAGCTTTCTTT

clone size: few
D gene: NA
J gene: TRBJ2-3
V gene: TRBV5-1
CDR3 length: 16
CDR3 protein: CASSSRGVGVTDTQYF
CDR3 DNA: TGCGCCAGCAGCTCACGCGGGGTTGGGGTCACAGATACGCAGTATTTT

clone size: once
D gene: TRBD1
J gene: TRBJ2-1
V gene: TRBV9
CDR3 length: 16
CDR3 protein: CASSERLGQGADEQFF
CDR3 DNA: TGTGCCAGCAGCGAGAGGTTGGGACAGGGGGCCGATGAGCAGTTCTTC

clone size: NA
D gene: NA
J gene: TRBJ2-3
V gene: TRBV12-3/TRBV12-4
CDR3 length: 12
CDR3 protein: CASTFFTDTQYF
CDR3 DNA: TGTGCCAGCACATTTTTCACAGATACGCAGTATTTT

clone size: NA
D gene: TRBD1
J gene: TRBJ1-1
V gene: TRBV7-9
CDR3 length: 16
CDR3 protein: CASSLRGGGPNTEAFF
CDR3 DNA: TGTGCCAGCAGCTTGAGAGGGGGCGGCCCGAACACTGAAGCTTTCTTT

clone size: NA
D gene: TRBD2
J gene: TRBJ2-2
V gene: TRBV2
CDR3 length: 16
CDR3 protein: CASSGGSGGALGELFF
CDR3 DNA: TGTGCCAGCAGTGGAGGGAGCGGGGGGGCCCTCGGGGAGCTGTTTTTT

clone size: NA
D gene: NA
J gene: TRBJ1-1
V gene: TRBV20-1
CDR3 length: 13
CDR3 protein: CSAWAGGDTEAFF
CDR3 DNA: TGCAGTGCTTGGGCCGGGGGGGACACTGAAGCTTTCTTT

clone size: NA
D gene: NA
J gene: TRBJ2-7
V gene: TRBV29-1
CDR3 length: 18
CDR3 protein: CSVERLPPGQKILYEQYF
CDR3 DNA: TGCAGCGTTGAAAGATTGCCCCCGGGCCAGAAAATCCTCTACGAGCAGTACTTC

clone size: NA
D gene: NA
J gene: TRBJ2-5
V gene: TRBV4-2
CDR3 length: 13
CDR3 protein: CASSQAEWETQYF
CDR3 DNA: TGTGCCAGCAGCCAAGCAGAATGGGAGACCCAGTACTTC

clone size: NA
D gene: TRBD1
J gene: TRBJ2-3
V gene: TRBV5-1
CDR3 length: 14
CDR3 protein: CASRRDRAWDTQYF
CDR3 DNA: TGCGCCAGCAGGCGGGACAGGGCCTGGGATACGCAGTATTTT

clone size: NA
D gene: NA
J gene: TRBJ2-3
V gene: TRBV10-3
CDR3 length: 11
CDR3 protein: CATGFTDTQYF
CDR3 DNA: TGTGCCACCGGGTTCACAGATACGCAGTATTTT

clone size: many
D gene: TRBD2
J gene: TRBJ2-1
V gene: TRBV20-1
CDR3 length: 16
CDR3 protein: CSARDPRAGAHNEQFF
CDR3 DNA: TGCAGTGCTAGAGATCCCAGAGCGGGGGCCCACAATGAGCAGTTCTTC

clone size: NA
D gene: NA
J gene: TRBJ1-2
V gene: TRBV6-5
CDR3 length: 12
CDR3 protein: CASRPGPAGYTF
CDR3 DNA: TGTGCCAGCAGACCGGGACCGGCCGGCTACACCTTC

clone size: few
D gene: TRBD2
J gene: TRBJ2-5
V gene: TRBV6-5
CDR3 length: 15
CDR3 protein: CASRGFGLAEETQYF
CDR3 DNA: TGTGCCAGCAGAGGATTCGGACTAGCCGAAGAGACCCAGTACTTC

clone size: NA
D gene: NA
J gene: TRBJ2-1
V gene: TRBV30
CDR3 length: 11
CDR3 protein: CAWSRGNEQFF
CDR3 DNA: TGTGCCTGGTCCCGGGGTAATGAGCAGTTCTTC

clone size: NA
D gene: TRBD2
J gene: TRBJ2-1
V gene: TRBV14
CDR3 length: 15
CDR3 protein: CASSPSGGADNEQFF
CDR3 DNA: TGTGCCAGCAGCCCCAGCGGGGGGGCCGACAATGAGCAGTTCTTC

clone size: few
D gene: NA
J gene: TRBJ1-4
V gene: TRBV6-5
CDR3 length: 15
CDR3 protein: CASSYSRGTNEKLFF
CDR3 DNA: TGTGCCAGCAGTTACTCGAGGGGGACTAATGAAAAACTGTTTTTT

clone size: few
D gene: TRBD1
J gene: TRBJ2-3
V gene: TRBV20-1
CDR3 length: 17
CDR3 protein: CSAAGIPGQGWADTQYF
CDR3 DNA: TGCAGTGCCGCAGGAATCCCGGGACAGGGATGGGCAGATACGCAGTATTTT